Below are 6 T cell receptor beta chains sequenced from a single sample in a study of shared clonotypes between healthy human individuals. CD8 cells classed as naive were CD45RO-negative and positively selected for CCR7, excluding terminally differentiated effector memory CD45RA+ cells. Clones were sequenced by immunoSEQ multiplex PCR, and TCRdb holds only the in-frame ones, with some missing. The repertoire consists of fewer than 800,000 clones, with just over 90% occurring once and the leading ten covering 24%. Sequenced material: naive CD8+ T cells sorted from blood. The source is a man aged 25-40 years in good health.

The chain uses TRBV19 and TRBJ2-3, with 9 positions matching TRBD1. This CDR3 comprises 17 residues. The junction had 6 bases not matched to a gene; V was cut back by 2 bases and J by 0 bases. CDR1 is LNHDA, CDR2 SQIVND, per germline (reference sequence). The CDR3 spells CASSISSGTGSTDTQYF. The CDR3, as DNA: TGTGCCAGTAGTATATCAAGTGGGACAGGGAGCACAGATACGCAGTATTTT.

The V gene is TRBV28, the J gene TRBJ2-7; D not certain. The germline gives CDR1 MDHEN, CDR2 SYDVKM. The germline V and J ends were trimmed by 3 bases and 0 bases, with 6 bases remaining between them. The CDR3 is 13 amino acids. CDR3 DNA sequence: TGTGCCAGCAGTTTTGACCTCTCCTACGAGCAGTACTTC. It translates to CASSFDLSYEQYF.

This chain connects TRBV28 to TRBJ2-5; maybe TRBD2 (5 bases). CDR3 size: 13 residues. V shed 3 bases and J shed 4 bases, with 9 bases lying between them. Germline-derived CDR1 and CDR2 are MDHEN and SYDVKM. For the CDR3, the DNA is TGTGCCAGCAGTTTTATCGAGGGAGAGACCCAGTACTTC. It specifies CASSFIEGETQYF.

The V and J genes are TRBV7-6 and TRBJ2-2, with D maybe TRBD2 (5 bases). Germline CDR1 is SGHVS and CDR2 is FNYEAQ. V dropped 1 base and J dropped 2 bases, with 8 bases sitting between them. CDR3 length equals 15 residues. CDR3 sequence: CASSLVEGNTGELFF. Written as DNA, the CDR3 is TGTGCCAGCAGCTTAGTCGAGGGAAACACCGGGGAGCTGTTTTTT.

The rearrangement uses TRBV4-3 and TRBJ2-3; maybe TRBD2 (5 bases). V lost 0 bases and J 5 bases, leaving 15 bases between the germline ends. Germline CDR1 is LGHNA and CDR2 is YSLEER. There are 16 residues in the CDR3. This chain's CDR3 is CASSQDELDSRDTQYF. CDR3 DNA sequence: TGCGCCAGCAGCCAAGACGAGTTGGACTCGCGAGATACGCAGTATTTT.

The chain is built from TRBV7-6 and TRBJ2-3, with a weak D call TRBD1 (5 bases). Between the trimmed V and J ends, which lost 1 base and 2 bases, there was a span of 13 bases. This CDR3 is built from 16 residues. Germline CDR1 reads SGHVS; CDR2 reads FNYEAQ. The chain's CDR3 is CASSLGWGSFTDTQYF. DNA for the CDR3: TGTGCCAGCAGCTTAGGGTGGGGCTCCTTCACAGATACGCAGTATTTT.